This is a list of T cell receptor beta chains from one sample in a study of post-analysis software for immune sequencing data. TCRdb re-analysed the PCR reads in MiXCR, keeping a single row per CDR3 protein. The profile covers a few hundred thousand distinct CDR3 sequences, with 39% appearing a single time and about 8% taken by the ten largest. Material: blood. These receptors originate from a girl aged 2-10 years with multiple sclerosis. Each CDR3 is given with its conserved first and last residue. The D gene is left open where the match is weak. Clone size is shown for a subset of rows, as once, few, many or a class of expanded clone.

-	TRBV14	TRBJ1-1	-	TGTGCCAGCAGCCATACAGGCTACACTGAAGCTTTCTTT	CASSHTGYTEAFF
TRBD1	TRBV4-3	TRBJ2-7	-	TGCGCCAGCAGCCAACAACGGACAGGGGCCCGTTACGAGCAGTACTTC	CASSQQRTGARYEQYF
TRBD1	TRBV5-1	TRBJ1-6	-	TGCGCCAGCAGCCCTTTAAGGACAGGGGTCGCTTCACCCCTCCACTTT	CASSPLRTGVASPLHF
-	TRBV7-2	TRBJ1-2	-	TGTGCCAGCAGCAATCGACCCTATGGCTACACCTTC	CASSNRPYGYTF
-	TRBV7-8	TRBJ2-1	once	TGTGCCAGCACCTTAAGGGCCCGAGGATTACCCTACAATGAGCAGTTCTTC	CASTLRARGLPYNEQFF
-	TRBV5-1	TRBJ2-7	-	TGCGCCAGCAGCTTGGGACAGCACTCCTACGAGCAGTACTTC	CASSLGQHSYEQYF
-	TRBV7-2	TRBJ2-5	-	TGTGCCAGCAGCCGCCACAGGGCTCGGGAAGCCCAGTACTTC	CASSRHRAREAQYF
TRBD2	TRBV7-9	TRBJ2-1	-	TGTGCCAGCAGCCGCGGGGGAGCGCACAATGAGCAGTTCTTC	CASSRGGAHNEQFF
TRBD1	TRBV4-3	TRBJ1-4	-	TGCGCCAGCAGCCAAGATAGGGGACAGCGGGTTAATGAAAAACTGTTTTTT	CASSQDRGQRVNEKLFF
TRBD1	TRBV3-1	TRBJ1-1	-	TGTGCCAGCAGCCCAGGGACAGGCCCTAAGAACACTGAAGCTTTCTTT	CASSPGTGPKNTEAFF
TRBD1	TRBV18	TRBJ2-3	few	TGTGCCAGCTCACCGAAGACAGGGGGCACAGATACGCAGTATTTT	CASSPKTGGTDTQYF
TRBD2	TRBV5-5	TRBJ2-1	-	TGTGCCAGCAGCCCTAGGGCTAGCGGTATACACAATGAGCAGTTCTTC	CASSPRASGIHNEQFF
-	TRBV21-1	TRBJ2-2	-	TGTGCCAGCAGGCGAACGGGGGAGCTGTTTTTT	CASRRTGELFF
-	TRBV27	TRBJ1-2	-	TGTGCCAGCAGTTTTGTACCAGCTGATTCTAACTATGGCTACACCTTC	CASSFVPADSNYGYTF
-	TRBV20-1	TRBJ2-5	few	TGCAGTGCGTCCGGGGTGGTGGAGACCCAGTACTTC	CSASGVVETQYF
-	TRBV11-2	TRBJ2-5	-	TGTGCCAGCAGCACAGTGGGTGAGCAGTACTTC	CASSTVGEQYF
-	TRBV19	TRBJ2-7	-	TGTGCCAGTAGTAAATGGCTAGCAGACTACGAGCAGTACTTC	CASSKWLADYEQYF
-	TRBV14	TRBJ2-3	-	TGTGCCAGCAGCCATCTTAGCACAGATACGCAGTATTTT	CASSHLSTDTQYF
TRBD1	TRBV10-3	TRBJ2-1	few	TGTGCCATCAGTGACGGACAGGGTGGCGGGGTGAATCGTGAGCAGTTCTTC	CAISDGQGGGVNREQFF
TRBD1	TRBV20-1	TRBJ1-2	few	TGCAGTGCTCGGACCGGGACAGGGGGGCGTGGCTACACCTTC	CSARTGTGGRGYTF
-	TRBV12-3/TRBV12-4	TRBJ2-7	few	TGTGCCAGCAGTTCCTGGGACCTCGAGCGAGGCGAGCAGTACTTC	CASSSWDLERGEQYF
TRBD2	TRBV11-2	TRBJ2-1	-	TGTGCCAGCAGCTTAGAGCTTAGCGGGGGCCAAGTTTTTTACAATGAGCAGTTCTTC	CASSLELSGGQVFYNEQFF
-	TRBV12-3/TRBV12-4	TRBJ1-5	many	TGTGCCAGCACCGCCCCGGAGGGGAAAGGCAATCAGCCCCAGCATTTT	CASTAPEGKGNQPQHF